This is a list of T cell receptor beta chains from one sample in a study of OX40 agonist ivuxolimab in advanced cancers. Sequenced by immunoSEQ multiplex PCR; TCRdb stores in-frame clones only, minus some. Of roughly 76,000 clones in the sample, around 87% were seen once. The starting material was CD4+ or CD8+ T cells sorted from blood, obtained in a trial of the OX40 agonist ivuxolimab. The receptors were gathered from an adult with an advanced solid tumor such as melanoma, head and neck, liver or kidney cancer. CDR3s include the opening cysteine and the closing phenylalanine or tryptophan. D genes are given only for firm matches. Expanded clones are given a class, and other clones once, few, many or no size at all.

j_call | clone_size | d_call | v_call | cdr3_nt | cdr3_aa
TRBJ2-2 | NA | TRBD1 | TRBV5-1 | TGCGCCAGTTTAGCGACAGGGAGTACCGGGGAGCTGTTTTTT | CASLATGSTGELFF
TRBJ2-1 | NA | TRBD2 | TRBV10-2 | TGCGCCAGCAGTGAGTCACGACTAGCGGGGGCCTACAATGAGCAGTTCTTC | CASSESRLAGAYNEQFF
TRBJ2-2 | NA | TRBD2 | TRBV5-4 | TGTGCCAGCAGCTCTGGACTAGCGGGGAACACCGGGGAGCTGTTTTTT | CASSSGLAGNTGELFF
TRBJ2-7 | NA | NA | TRBV5-4 | TGTGCCAGCAGCTTGGCCGGTGGGGGAAAGACGTCCTACGAGCAGTACTTC | CASSLAGGGKTSYEQYF
TRBJ2-5 | NA | TRBD2 | TRBV5-4 | TGTGCCAGCAGCTTGCCAGCGGGGCAAGAGACCCAGTACTTC | CASSLPAGQETQYF
TRBJ1-4 | NA | NA | TRBV4-1 | TGCGCCAGCAGCCAATTTACTCAGTGGGCGGCAGGAAAACTGTTTTTT | CASSQFTQWAAGKLFF
TRBJ2-1 | NA | NA | TRBV20-1 | TGCAGTGCTAGTGACAATGAGCAGTTCTTC | CSASDNEQFF
TRBJ2-1 | NA | TRBD2 | TRBV27 | TGTGCCAGCAGTTCCCCCGGACTAGCGGGGGGATTCGGTGAGCAGTTCTTC | CASSSPGLAGGFGEQFF
TRBJ1-5 | once | TRBD1 | TRBV6-1 | TGTGCCAGCAGTGAAGCGCATTGGGACAGGGCCTATCAGCCCCAGCATTTT | CASSEAHWDRAYQPQHF
TRBJ2-5 | once | NA | TRBV29-1 | TGCAGCGTCCCAAAGGGGGAGACCCAGTACTTC | CSVPKGETQYF
TRBJ1-3 | NA | NA | TRBV2 | TGTGCCAGCAGTTTTGACAGAAGCTCTGGAAACACCATATATTTT | CASSFDRSSGNTIYF
TRBJ2-3 | NA | TRBD1 | TRBV5-1 | TGCGCCAGCACCCCCTATGGGACAGGGCCCACAGATACGCAGTATTTT | CASTPYGTGPTDTQYF
TRBJ1-5 | NA | NA | TRBV28 | TGTGCCAGCAATGAGGGGTTAACTCAGCCCCAGCATTTT | CASNEGLTQPQHF
TRBJ1-1 | NA | NA | TRBV5-1 | TGCGCCAGAACCTTTCGGCAGCCCACAGGGTTGAACACTGAAGCTTTCTTT | CARTFRQPTGLNTEAFF
TRBJ1-5 | NA | NA | TRBV5-5 | TGTGCCAGCAGCTTGGCACGGGGAGGGGGGAATCAGCCCCAGCATTTT | CASSLARGGGNQPQHF
TRBJ1-4 | once | NA | TRBV29-1 | TGCAGCGTTGACAGAGAAAAACTGTTTTTT | CSVDREKLFF
TRBJ1-4 | few | NA | TRBV28 | TGTGCCAGCAGTTTCAGGAGCCGGAGGGAAAAACTGTTTTTT | CASSFRSRREKLFF
TRBJ2-3 | NA | TRBD1 | TRBV6-1 | TGTGCCAGTACACAGGGGGCGCAGGGGACAGATACGCAGTATTTT | CASTQGAQGTDTQYF
TRBJ2-1 | NA | NA | TRBV11-1 | TGTGCCAGCAGCTCGGATTGGGCAGGGGCGTTCTACAATGAGCAGTTCTTC | CASSSDWAGAFYNEQFF
TRBJ2-7 | NA | NA | TRBV10-3 | TGTGCCATCAGTGATATCGCCCGGGACCCCCTGAGGGAGCAGTACTTC | CAISDIARDPLREQYF
TRBJ1-1 | NA | NA | TRBV11-2 | TGTGCCAGCAGCTTAGATAGGGCGGCGGGGAACACTGAAGCTTTCTTT | CASSLDRAAGNTEAFF
TRBJ1-5 | NA | NA | TRBV19 | TGTGCCAGTAACGGCGGACAGCCAAATCAGCCCCAGCATTTT | CASNGGQPNQPQHF
TRBJ2-6 | NA | TRBD1 | TRBV6-5 | TGTGCCAGCAGTCCATTGGGACAGCCACCGTACGTCCTGACTTTC | CASSPLGQPPYVLTF
TRBJ2-1 | NA | NA | TRBV6-1 | TGTGCCAGCAGTGCGTTTCCCAATGAGCAGTTCTTC | CASSAFPNEQFF
TRBJ1-2 | NA | TRBD1 | TRBV6-5 | TGTGCCAGCAGTTACTCTGAGGGGGCGCTGGGCTATGGCTACACCTTC | CASSYSEGALGYGYTF
TRBJ2-5 | NA | TRBD1 | TRBV5-4 | TGTGCCAGCAGCTTGGGTACAGGGGGCGCGGGGGAGACCCAGTACTTC | CASSLGTGGAGETQYF
TRBJ2-4 | NA | NA | TRBV7-2 | TGTGCCAGCAGCTTAGCAGGAGGGGGAGTAGCCAAAAACATTCAGTACTTC | CASSLAGGGVAKNIQYF
TRBJ1-1 | NA | NA | TRBV11-3 | TGTGCCAGCAGCCTGACACTGAACACTGAAGCTTTCTTT | CASSLTLNTEAFF
TRBJ1-2 | NA | NA | TRBV6-5 | TGTGCCAGCAGCCACAGGGAGGTCTATGGCTACACCTTC | CASSHREVYGYTF
TRBJ1-3 | NA | NA | TRBV28 | TGTGCCAGCAGACACCGGGACAAGAACCTGAACCCAGGAAACACCATATATTTT | CASRHRDKNLNPGNTIYF
TRBJ1-3 | NA | NA | TRBV18 | TGTGCCAGCTCACCCGCCGGTAGCTCTGGAAACACCATATATTTT | CASSPAGSSGNTIYF
TRBJ2-3 | NA | NA | TRBV5-4 | TGTGCCAGCAGCACCAAGGGGACCGCGGGCACAGATACGCAGTATTTT | CASSTKGTAGTDTQYF
TRBJ1-2 | NA | NA | TRBV5-6 | TGTGCCAGCAGCTTGTTACTCAGCCTTAACTATGGCTACACCTTC | CASSLLLSLNYGYTF
TRBJ1-6 | NA | TRBD1 | TRBV28 | TGTGCCAGTTATGCCCGGGACAGGGGGATTTCACCCCTCCACTTT | CASYARDRGISPLHF
TRBJ1-1 | few | NA | TRBV2 | TGTGCCAGCAGTGGTCGACAGGACACTGAAGCTTTCTTT | CASSGRQDTEAFF
TRBJ1-6 | NA | NA | TRBV4-1 | TGCGCCAGCAGCCAAGAAATACAGTTTAATTCACCCCTCCACTTT | CASSQEIQFNSPLHF
TRBJ2-3 | NA | TRBD2 | TRBV18 | TGTGCCAGCTCACCACCCGGGGGGGCCTCAGATACGCAGTATTTT | CASSPPGGASDTQYF
TRBJ2-7 | NA | TRBD2 | TRBV6-6 | TGTGCCAGCAGTACGACGGGACTAGCGGGAAGCCCCCAGCCGTACTTC | CASSTTGLAGSPQPYF
TRBJ2-3 | NA | NA | TRBV19 | TGTGCCAGTACTCGAGATGGGGGCACAGATACGCAGTATTTT | CASTRDGGTDTQYF
TRBJ2-3 | NA | TRBD2 | TRBV28 | TGTGCCAGCAGTTTAGATGGAGCGGGGGCGGGAGATACGCAGTATTTT | CASSLDGAGAGDTQYF
TRBJ2-1 | NA | TRBD2 | TRBV4-2 | TGTGCCAGCAGCCAAGAAGCTAGCGGGGTTCTCAATGAGCAGTTCTTC | CASSQEASGVLNEQFF
TRBJ1-6 | few | NA | TRBV7-6 | TGTGCCAGCAGAGTCAACAGAGATTCACCCCTCCACTTT | CASRVNRDSPLHF
TRBJ2-5 | NA | TRBD2 | TRBV5-6 | TGTGCCAGCAGCTTGTTAGCGGGGGGGCCGGCGACCCAGTACTTC | CASSLLAGGPATQYF
TRBJ2-5 | NA | NA | TRBV29-1 | TGCAGCGTTGATTCGGGAACCAAGAAGACCCAGTACTTC | CSVDSGTKKTQYF
TRBJ2-2 | NA | TRBD1 | TRBV10-3 | TGTGCCATCAGTGAGTCCGAGACAGGGGAATGGACCGGGGAGCTGTTTTTT | CAISESETGEWTGELFF